These T cell receptor beta chains were read from a single sample in a study of OX40 agonist ivuxolimab in advanced cancers. Only in-frame clones appear in the TCRdb table, and some are missing; sequencing was by immunoSEQ multiplex PCR. The sample has 90,000 or so clones, approximately 90% seen once; the top ten hold 0.95% to 1.2%. The specimen was CD4+ or CD8+ T cells sorted from blood, collected in a trial of the OX40 agonist ivuxolimab. These receptors originate from an adult with an advanced solid tumor such as melanoma, head and neck, liver or kidney cancer. The CDR3 runs from the conserved cysteine through the conserved F or W.

v_call	j_call	cdr3_aa
TRBV6-4	TRBJ1-2	CASRKTGGAGSGYTF
TRBV2	TRBJ1-1	CASRNLGRAFF
TRBV27	TRBJ2-2	CASSLSRGTSTGELFF
TRBV6-5	TRBJ2-7	CASRFSTYEQYF
TRBV9	TRBJ2-1	CASQRNGRGQHYNEQFF
TRBV6-1	TRBJ2-1	CASSEIAGGSYNEQFF
TRBV19	TRBJ2-5	CASGSGRGETQYF
TRBV5-5	TRBJ1-2	CASSLLVGSTGGGSYGYTF
TRBV9	TRBJ2-7	CASSPQAGGLYEQYF
TRBV18	TRBJ1-2	CASSSRVARDYGYTF
TRBV2	TRBJ2-5	CASSEKVGTVRETQYF
TRBV7-2	TRBJ1-1	CASSFRQGNTEAFF
TRBV5-1	TRBJ2-1	CASSLVPRQYNEQFF
TRBV6-1	TRBJ2-7	CASYPTSSSYEQYF
TRBV5-1	TRBJ2-1	CASSLLRGTSHDEQFF
TRBV9	TRBJ2-3	CASSVSGGKRTDTQYF
TRBV4-3	TRBJ2-5	CASSPILREGTQYF
TRBV15	TRBJ2-5	CATSLGLQETQYF
TRBV11-2	TRBJ1-5	CASSGTSGNQPQHF
TRBV5-1	TRBJ2-5	CASSFAPGGWETQYF
TRBV4-1	TRBJ2-2	CASSHPGPAGSTGELFF
TRBV7-8	TRBJ2-5	CASSLSPGGLEETQYF
TRBV27	TRBJ2-5	CASSRGAGTQYF
TRBV25-1	TRBJ1-6	CASSGGGGSPLHF
TRBV6-5	TRBJ2-1	CASKMDSNNEQFF
TRBV5-1	TRBJ2-7	CASSLGGAQDYEQYF
TRBV6-5	TRBJ2-5	CASSYDSQETQYF
TRBV7-9	TRBJ1-1	CASSLGQGNTEAFF
TRBV18	TRBJ1-4	CASSGGTVATNEKLFF
TRBV4-2	TRBJ2-1	CASSQESGGSDNEQFF
TRBV29-1	TRBJ1-1	CSVQIFGVTEAFF
TRBV7-2	TRBJ2-5	CASSVTSGPQETQYF
TRBV15	TRBJ2-2	CATSSRTSGRAGELFF
TRBV27	TRBJ2-1	CASSLTEGIGGEQFF
TRBV30	TRBJ2-1	CAWTQPYNEQFF
TRBV19	TRBJ2-5	CASSLSSGGQETQYF
TRBV7-8	TRBJ2-5	CASSLAGSRSYMTQYF
TRBV4-3	TRBJ1-6	CASSPGWGGTSPLHF
TRBV4-1	TRBJ1-1	CASSQITGSGVTEAFF
TRBV6-5	TRBJ2-1	CASSSFGRGNEQFF
TRBV2	TRBJ2-2	CARGLAGHTGELFF
TRBV11-2	TRBJ2-3	CASSRLSGSISDTQYF
TRBV18	TRBJ2-2	CASSPAGQLGELFF
TRBV30	TRBJ1-3	CAWSVGQEVRSGNTIYF
TRBV18	TRBJ1-2	CASSPGGAYGYTF
TRBV7-2	TRBJ1-1	CASSLGGQGVGTEAFF
TRBV27	TRBJ2-7	CASGGLAANTPYEQYF
TRBV7-9	TRBJ1-1	CASSLEPGARTEAFF
TRBV11-1	TRBJ2-2	CASSWDRANTGELFF
TRBV4-2	TRBJ1-1	CASSQGGQSNTEAFF
TRBV5-1	TRBJ2-3	CASSLDGLAVTDTQYF
TRBV10-3	TRBJ1-5	CATQGPQQPQHF